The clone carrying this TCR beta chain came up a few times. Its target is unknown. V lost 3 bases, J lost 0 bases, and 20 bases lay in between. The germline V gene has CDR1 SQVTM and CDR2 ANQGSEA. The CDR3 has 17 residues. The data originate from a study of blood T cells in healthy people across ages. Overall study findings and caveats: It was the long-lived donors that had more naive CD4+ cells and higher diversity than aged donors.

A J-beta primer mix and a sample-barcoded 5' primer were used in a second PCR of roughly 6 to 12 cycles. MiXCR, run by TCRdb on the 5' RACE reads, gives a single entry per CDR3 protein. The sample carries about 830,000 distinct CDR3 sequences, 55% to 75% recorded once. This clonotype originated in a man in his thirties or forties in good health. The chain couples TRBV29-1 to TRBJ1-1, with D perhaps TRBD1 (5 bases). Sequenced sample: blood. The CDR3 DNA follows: TGCAGCGTTGACGGGTGGCCCCCTAGGGGCGTGAACACTGAAGCTTTCTTT. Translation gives CSVDGWPPRGVNTEAFF.